Listed below are T cell receptor beta chains from one sample, sequenced in a study of cytomegalovirus exposure and HLA in healthy donors. TCRdb keeps only in-frame clones here, not all; method: immunoSEQ multiplex PCR. The sample consists of approximately 150,000 clones, roughly 80% of them appearing once. Sequenced material: PBMCs. Receptor source: a man in his forties in good health and CMV-seropositive. Each CDR3 is given without its conserved first and last residue.

TRBV19,TRBJ2-5,ASQGFQETQY
TRBV19,TRBJ2-2,ASTTSRGAGELF
TRBV1,TRBJ2-3,TSRTSGAPRWADTQY
TRBV6-5,TRBJ1-6,ASSPPGQGNSPLH
TRBV30,TRBJ2-7,AWGQGPYEQY
TRBV28,TRBJ1-3,VSHRGRSGNTIY
TRBV6-1,TRBJ2-7,ASISGSSSYEQY
TRBV7-2,TRBJ2-1,ASSRDRGGQF
TRBV19,TRBJ1-4,ASNRGYEDEKLF
TRBV7-9,TRBJ2-7,SSSSGTGVYEQY
TRBV28,TRBJ2-1,ASSTLGDWAYNEQF
TRBV6-1,TRBJ1-1,ASSDLPGQGAREAF
TRBV6-1,TRBJ2-7,ASTPLSGSSYEQY
TRBV5-4,TRBJ2-7,ASSLNPSSYEQY
TRBV7-9,TRBJ2-7,ASSFGGGRASYEQY
TRBV2,TRBJ1-4,ASSPGTGLYEKLF
TRBV27,TRBJ2-1,ASTFMGGAWGGREEF
TRBV7-3,TRBJ1-1,ASSPQGTANTEAF
TRBV6-1,TRBJ2-7,ASGSLADTF
TRBV19,TRBJ1-1,ASSTSDRGNTEAF
TRBV5-4,TRBJ2-5,ASSFLTSGSKETQY
TRBV9,TRBJ1-6,ASSARSGTENSPLH
TRBV9,TRBJ2-7,ASSVGGVDTSVY
TRBV28,TRBJ1-3,ASSAGGIRNTIY
TRBV29-1,TRBJ2-5,SAVTSLSVETQY
TRBV4-1,TRBJ2-2,ASSRELPSKLF
TRBV5-6,TRBJ1-2,ASSMQGANGYT
TRBV14,TRBJ2-5,ASSPRLANEETQY
TRBV5-4,TRBJ2-7,ASTREGLSREQY
TRBV5-8,TRBJ2-3,ASSLGSRGTDTQY
TRBV29-1,TRBJ2-1,SVPGHPHSGRAPNEQF
TRBV27,TRBJ2-1,ANSLLRLAVSSYNEQF
TRBV13,TRBJ1-2,ASSLVEGYT
TRBV7-9,TRBJ2-7,ASPRGISYEQY
TRBV2,TRBJ2-3,ATSTGFRTDTQY
TRBV5-1,TRBJ2-1,ASRPTPSGSSYNEQF
TRBV6-6,TRBJ2-7,ASSSPWGGRVYEQY
TRBV5-1,TRBJ1-2,ASSSQQAPYRYT
TRBV5-4,TRBJ2-3,ASSFNADTQY
TRBV28,TRBJ2-5,ASSFGFSKTQY
TRBV28,NA,ASSLRGALYEQY
TRBV7-3,TRBJ1-1,ASSLLGSLGNTEAF
TRBV27,NA,ASSISAGSSYEQY
TRBV10-3,TRBJ1-5,AISGPTTDQPQH
TRBV7-9,TRBJ2-7,ASSTRDRPLAY
TRBV21-1,TRBJ1-1,ASSKDEGLGTEAF
TRBV9,TRBJ2-7,ASSEGTGTGTYEQY
TRBV7-6,TRBJ2-5,ASSLYLAGGQETQY
TRBV7-9,TRBJ2-7,ASNRGQDLEPY
TRBV11-2,TRBJ1-1,ASSLGTLSSEAF
TRBV6-6,TRBJ2-2,ASSLSGRAAGELF
TRBV5-1,TRBJ2-7,ASSFGGSDSYEQY
TRBV4-1,TRBJ2-7,ASSRDSPYEQY
TRBV7-6,TRBJ2-1,ASSFRSGTSGSSYNEQF